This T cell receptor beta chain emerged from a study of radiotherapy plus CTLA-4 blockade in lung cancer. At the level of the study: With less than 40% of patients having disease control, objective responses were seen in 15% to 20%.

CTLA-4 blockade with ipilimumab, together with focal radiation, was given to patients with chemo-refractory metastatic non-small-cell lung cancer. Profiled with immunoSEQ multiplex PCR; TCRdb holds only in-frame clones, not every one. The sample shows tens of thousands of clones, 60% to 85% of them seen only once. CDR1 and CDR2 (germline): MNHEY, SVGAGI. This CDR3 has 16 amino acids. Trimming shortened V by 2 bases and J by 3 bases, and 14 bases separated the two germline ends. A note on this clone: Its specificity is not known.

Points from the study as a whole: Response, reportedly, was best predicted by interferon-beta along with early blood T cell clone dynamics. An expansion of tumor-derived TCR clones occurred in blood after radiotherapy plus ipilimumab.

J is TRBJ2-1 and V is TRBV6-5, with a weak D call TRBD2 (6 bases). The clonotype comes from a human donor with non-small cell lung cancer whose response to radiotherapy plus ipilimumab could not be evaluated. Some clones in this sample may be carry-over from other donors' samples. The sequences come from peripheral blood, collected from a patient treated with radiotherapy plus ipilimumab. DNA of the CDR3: TGTGCCAGCAGTTACGGAAGCGGGCCCCACTACAATGAGCAGTTCTTC. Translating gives CASSYGSGPHYNEQFF.